These T cell receptor beta chains were read from a single sample in a study of cytotoxic CD8 clonotypes in ibrutinib-treated CLL. Profiled with immunoSEQ multiplex PCR; TCRdb holds only in-frame clones, not every one. The sample has about 49,000 clones; approximately 50% are singletons. This sample comprised PBMCs, obtained after 12 months of ibrutinib treatment. The receptors here all came from a human donor with chronic lymphocytic leukemia. The CDR3 runs from the conserved cysteine through the conserved F or W. The order of the fields is D gene, clone size, J gene, V gene, CDR3 protein, CDR3 DNA. A D gene is named only where the DNA matches it firmly. Size is omitted from some rows. Given values are once, few, many or a class for expanded clones.

>-|-|TRBJ2-7|TRBV28
CASNRGYEQYF
TGTGCCAGCAATCGAGGCTACGAGCAGTACTTC
>-|-|TRBJ2-7|TRBV7-2
CASSLAERGPYEQYF
TGTGCCAGCAGCTTAGCGGAAAGGGGTCCCTACGAGCAGTACTTC
>-|-|TRBJ1-1|TRBV6-1
CASSLRTINTEAFF
TGTGCCAGCAGTTTGAGGACAATTAACACTGAAGCTTTCTTT
>-|few|TRBJ1-1|TRBV19
CASRGGYFPEAFF
TGTGCCAGCCGGGGGGGATACTTCCCTGAAGCTTTCTTT
>-|many|TRBJ2-7|TRBV11-2
CASSLVGGSDYEQYF
TGTGCCAGCAGCTTAGTGGGTGGGTCGGACTACGAGCAGTACTTC
>TRBD2|-|TRBJ2-1|TRBV19
CASRKRGTQLSGNEQFF
TGTGCCAGTAGAAAGCGGGGGACACAACTCTCTGGGAATGAGCAGTTCTTC
>-|few|TRBJ2-3|TRBV18
CASSTGDTQYF
TGTGCCAGCTCTACGGGGGATACGCAGTATTTT
>-|-|TRBJ2-3|TRBV5-1
CASSPTSTDTQYF
TGCGCCAGCAGCCCCACCTCCACAGATACGCAGTATTTT
>TRBD2|-|TRBJ2-7|TRBV27
CASRPLTGTGLAGGWYEQYF
TGTGCCAGCCGCCCTCTGACCGGGACAGGGTTAGCGGGAGGGTGGTACGAGCAGTACTTC
>-|few|TRBJ1-3|TRBV28
CASSFQSSGNTIYF
TGTGCCAGCAGTTTTCAGAGCTCTGGAAACACCATATATTTT
>-|-|TRBJ1-2|TRBV15
CATSNGQLYGYTF
TGTGCCACCAGCAACGGACAGCTCTATGGCTACACCTTC
>-|few|TRBJ1-1|TRBV19
CASSKSRSGEAFF
TGTGCCAGTAGTAAGTCCCGATCGGGTGAAGCTTTCTTT
>TRBD1|-|TRBJ1-1|TRBV2
CASRTGRGTEAFF
TGTGCCAGCAGGACAGGGAGAGGGACTGAAGCTTTCTTT
>-|-|TRBJ1-1|TRBV18
CASSELTNTEAFF
TGTGCCAGCTCGGAGTTAACGAACACTGAAGCTTTCTTT
>-|-|TRBJ1-2|TRBV14
CASSQDRSIGGYTF
TGTGCCAGCAGCCAAGACCGGTCTATAGGTGGCTACACCTTC
>-|few|TRBJ1-2|TRBV29-1
CSVDGYTF
TGCAGCGTTGATGGCTACACCTTC
>-|-|TRBJ1-3|TRBV7-6
CASSLEGQTGNTIYF
TGTGCCAGCAGCTTAGAGGGCCAGACCGGAAACACCATATATTTT
>-|few|TRBJ2-7|TRBV28
CASSFSAAASYEQYF
TGTGCCAGCAGTTTTTCCGCAGCTGCATCCTACGAGCAGTACTTC
>TRBD1|-|TRBJ1-1|TRBV5-1
CASSKRQGGTEAFF
TGCGCCAGCAGCAAACGACAGGGAGGAACTGAAGCTTTCTTT
>-|-|TRBJ1-6|TRBV28
CASSAGGPSYNSPLHF
TGTGCCAGCAGCGCAGGAGGGCCCTCCTATAATTCACCCCTCCACTTT
>-|-|TRBJ1-6|TRBV13
CASSLDQGGNSPLHF
TGTGCCAGCAGCTTAGACCAGGGTGGGAATTCACCCCTCCACTTT
>TRBD1|few|TRBJ2-7|TRBV7-2
CASSLEQGAYEQYF
TGTGCCAGCAGCTTAGAACAGGGGGCCTACGAGCAGTACTTC
>TRBD2|-|TRBJ2-7|TRBV5-1
CASSPLSGSDEQYF
TGCGCCAGCAGCCCGTTGAGCGGGAGTGACGAGCAGTACTTC
>-|many|TRBJ1-2|TRBV6-1
CASSTPSRAYGYTF
TGTGCCAGCAGTACACCCTCGAGGGCCTATGGCTACACCTTC
>-|-|TRBJ1-5|TRBV5-6
CASSLGRNQGPQHF
TGTGCCAGCAGCTTGGGGCGGAACCAGGGGCCCCAGCATTTT
>-|-|TRBJ2-1|TRBV7-2
CASSSDGYNEQFF
TGTGCCAGCAGCTCCGACGGCTACAATGAGCAGTTCTTC
>-|-|TRBJ2-5|TRBV27
CASSPQETQYF
TGTGCCAGCAGTCCCCAAGAGACCCAGTACTTC
>TRBD2|once|TRBJ2-1|TRBV5-1
CASSQRTSGSSYNEQFF
TGCGCCAGCAGCCAGCGGACTAGCGGGTCGTCCTACAATGAGCAGTTCTTC
>-|-|TRBJ2-7|TRBV4-2
CASSIGAGDSYEQYF
TGTGCCAGCAGCATTGGGGCAGGGGATTCCTACGAGCAGTACTTC
>-|-|TRBJ2-5|TRBV5-4
CASSLEYETQYF
TGTGCCAGCAGCTTGGAGTACGAGACCCAGTACTTC
>-|-|TRBJ2-3|TRBV11-2
CASSFNPDLRRWPDTQYF
TGTGCCAGCAGCTTCAATCCCGACTTGCGGAGGTGGCCAGATACGCAGTATTTT
>-|-|TRBJ2-2|TRBV29-1
CSVRSGTTNTGELFF
TGCAGCGTTCGTTCCGGGACAACGAACACCGGGGAGCTGTTTTTT
>-|-|TRBJ1-4|TRBV19
CASSITVQNEKLFF
TGTGCCAGTAGTATTACAGTACAGAATGAAAAACTGTTTTTT
>TRBD1|-|TRBJ1-1|TRBV28
CASSLGQRYTEAFF
TGTGCCAGCAGCCTGGGACAGCGGTACACTGAAGCTTTCTTT
>TRBD1|few|TRBJ1-1|TRBV29-1
CSVEVAGQGALEAFF
TGCAGCGTTGAAGTGGCTGGACAGGGGGCTCTTGAAGCTTTCTTT
>TRBD2|-|TRBJ2-5|TRBV5-1
CASSSQPGLAGLETQYF
TGCGCCAGCAGCAGCCAGCCAGGACTAGCGGGATTAGAGACCCAGTACTTC
>TRBD1|-|TRBJ2-1|TRBV7-7
CASSLAGTGRNEQFF
TGTGCTAGCAGCTTAGCCGGGACAGGGCGCAATGAGCAGTTCTTC
>-|-|TRBJ2-2|TRBV5-1
CASSYQGNTGELFF
TGCGCCAGCAGTTACCAGGGAAACACCGGGGAGCTGTTTTTT
>-|-|TRBJ2-5|TRBV2
CASNYYQETQYF
TGTGCCAGCAACTACTACCAAGAGACCCAGTACTTC
>TRBD1|-|TRBJ2-7|TRBV28
CASRTGTGRLYEQYF
TGTGCCAGCAGAACCGGGACAGGGAGACTTTACGAGCAGTACTTC
>TRBD1|few|TRBJ2-5|TRBV5-1
CASSLAAQGQETQYF
TGCGCCAGCAGCTTGGCCGCACAGGGGCAAGAGACCCAGTACTTC
>TRBD2|-|TRBJ2-3|TRBV6-6
CASRPGSGSGQYTQYF
TGTGCCAGCAGACCCGGGAGCGGGAGCGGTCAATATACGCAGTATTTT
>-|-|TRBJ2-6|TRBV21-1
CASSPSSGTAGANVLTF
TGTGCCAGCAGCCCGAGCTCCGGGACTGCTGGGGCCAACGTCCTGACTTTC
>-|few|TRBJ1-5|TRBV28
CASSRKNQPQHF
TGTGCCAGCAGCAGGAAGAATCAGCCCCAGCATTTT
>-|-|TRBJ1-3|TRBV5-1
CASSLVGYGRFSSGNTIYF
TGCGCCAGCAGCTTGGTTGGTTACGGAAGATTTAGCTCTGGAAACACCATATATTTT
>-|few|TRBJ2-1|TRBV7-6
CASSRGSGNNEQFF
TGTGCCAGCAGCCGGGGAAGCGGCAACAATGAGCAGTTCTTC
>TRBD1|-|TRBJ1-6|TRBV11-1
CASRADRGAGSSYNSPLHF
TGTGCCAGCAGAGCGGACAGGGGCGCCGGCAGCTCCTATAATTCACCCCTCCACTTT
>-|few|TRBJ1-1|TRBV2
CASNPQGTEAFF
TGTGCCAGCAACCCACAGGGAACTGAAGCTTTCTTT
>-|-|TRBJ2-3|TRBV9
CASSARLQDTQYF
TGTGCCAGCAGCGCCCGACTACAAGATACGCAGTATTTT
>-|-|TRBJ1-4|TRBV5-4
CASSLDRTNEKLFF
TGTGCCAGCAGCTTGGACAGGACTAATGAAAAACTGTTTTTT
>TRBD2|-|TRBJ2-1|TRBV7-9
CASSIAGLNEQFF
TGTGCCAGCAGCATAGCGGGGCTCAATGAGCAGTTCTTC
>TRBD2|once|TRBJ2-1|TRBV7-8
CASSLTSGRNEQFF
TGTGCCAGCAGCTTAACTAGCGGGAGAAATGAGCAGTTCTTC
>-|-|TRBJ1-2|TRBV28
CASSLDAGGGYTF
TGTGCCAGCAGCCTTGACGCGGGAGGTGGCTACACCTTC
>-|-|TRBJ2-5|TRBV28
CASSQDTQETQYF
TGTGCCAGCAGTCAAGACACCCAAGAGACCCAGTACTTC
>-|-|TRBJ2-5|TRBV5-1
CASSLGLGVETQYF
TGCGCCAGCAGCTTGGGGCTAGGTGTGGAGACCCAGTACTTC
>TRBD2|-|TRBJ2-1|TRBV5-4
CASRAGTSVANEQFF
TGTGCCAGCAGGGCCGGGACTAGCGTGGCCAATGAGCAGTTCTTC
>TRBD2|-|TRBJ2-2|TRBV27
CASTGLAMPNTGELFF
TGTGCCAGCACAGGACTAGCCATGCCGAACACCGGGGAGCTGTTTTTT
>-|-|TRBJ2-7|TRBV20-1
CSAPMSVEQYF
TGCAGTGCTCCTATGTCGGTCGAGCAGTACTTC
>TRBD1|many|TRBJ1-2|TRBV9
CASSTGGQGDYGYTF
TGTGCCAGCAGCACAGGCGGACAGGGAGACTATGGCTACACCTTC